The 13 T cell receptor beta chains below come from one sample, sequenced in a study of cytomegalovirus exposure and HLA in healthy donors (dated by TCRdb to about 2017). Receptor amplification or capture employed the immunoSEQ multiplex PCR assay. For the multiplex PCR, a mixture combining 60 forward primers for TCR Vbeta segments and 13 reverse primers for TCR Jbeta segments was used. As stored in TCRdb, this immuneACCESS dataset retains in-frame rearrangements with V and J assigned. A fraction of the clones does not appear; measured against another copy, unresolved V genes explain less than half of the discrepancy, and the remainder lacks a known reason. The sample includes 80,000 to 100,000 clones, with about 81% observed a single time. The ten largest clones capture approximately 1.5% of the sample. The sample taken for sequencing was PBMCs. These TCRs come from a man aged 40-49 years in good health and CMV-seronegative.

The rearrangement joins TRBV25-1 to TRBJ1-2; perhaps TRBD1 as D (5 bases). Between the trimmed V and J ends, which lost 5 bases and 2 bases, there was a span of 6 bases. CDR1 is MGHDK and CDR2 is SYGVNS in the germline V gene. This CDR3 is 12 amino acids long. The CDR3 DNA reads as TGTGCCAGCAGTTCAGGGAACTATGGCTACACCTTC. Translating it yields CASSSGNYGYTF.

This clone is a singleton in its sample. This rearrangement joins TRBV19 to TRBJ1-1; 7 positions match TRBD1. The germline CDR1 and CDR2 sequences are LNHDA and SQIVND (reference sequence). V lost 3 bases and J lost 2; bases outside the gene matches: 3. The CDR3 is 14 residues long. The CDR3 sequence: CASSIRDSNTEAFF. The CDR3 DNA sequence: TGTGCCAGTAGTATCCGGGACAGTAACACTGAAGCTTTCTTT.

The gene calls are TRBV27 and TRBJ2-7; the match to TRBD1 covers 9 bases. V gave up 6 bases and J gave up 3 bases; unmatched junction bases: 9. This CDR3 has 15 residues. Germline CDR1 and CDR2: MNHEY and SMNVEV (reference sequence). As DNA, the CDR3 is TGTGCCAGCAGAAGATCCGGGACAGGGAACTACGAGCAGTACTTC. Translation: CASRRSGTGNYEQYF.

In its sample, this clone was seen once. CDR3 region: CASNPGQGFNSPLHF. The CDR3 DNA sequence: TGTGCCAGCAACCCGGGACAGGGATTCAATTCACCCCTCCACTTT. The chain uses TRBV6-6 and TRBJ1-6; 9 bases agree with TRBD1. Trimming at V came to 7 bases and at J to 7 bases, leaving 8 bases not matched to a gene. Per the germline V gene, CDR1 is MNHNY and CDR2 is SVGAGI (reference sequence). CDR3 length: 15 amino acids.

The chain carries TRBV7-9 and TRBJ2-1; 10 nucleotides line up with TRBD1. Germline V gives CDR1 SEHNR, CDR2 FQNEAQ (reference sequence). CDR3 length: 15 amino acids. V dropped 4 bases and J dropped 7; count of bases not matched to a gene: 7. The CDR3 DNA follows: TGTGCCAGCAGCTCTTGGACAGGGGGTTTGAATGAGCAGTTCTTC. Amino acid sequence: CASSSWTGGLNEQFF.

The chain is built from TRBV4-1 and TRBJ2-7; D is perhaps TRBD1 (6 bases). This CDR3 is built from 16 residues. Per germline, CDR1 MGHRA and CDR2 YSYEKL. Trimming took off 0 bases at V and 6 bases at J, with 18 bases between the two ends. In nucleotides, the CDR3 is TGCGCCAGCAGCCAAGATCATGAGGGGGTCTCCCTCGAGCAGTACTTC. This translates into CASSQDHEGVSLEQYF.

The chain recombines TRBV7-6 with TRBJ2-7; 13 bases are shared with TRBD2. The CDR3 runs to 16 residues. The junction had 5 bases not matched to a gene; V was cut back by 5 bases and J by 1 base. Germline assignment: CDR1 SGHVS and CDR2 FNYEAQ. The CDR3 region is CASSRLAGGSSYEQYF. CDR3 DNA sequence: TGTGCCAGCAGCCGACTAGCGGGGGGTAGTTCCTACGAGCAGTACTTC.

This clone was seen more than once but under ten times. The rearrangement joins TRBV30 to TRBJ1-1, with D uncertain. Germline V gives CDR1 GTSNPN, CDR2 SVGIG (reference sequence). Trimming cost V 3 bases and J 1 base, with 12 bases left between them. This CDR3 comprises 14 residues. Written as DNA, the CDR3 is TGTGCCTGGAGAAAGCAAGTCCGGAACACTGAAGCTTTCTTT. Translation: CAWRKQVRNTEAFF.

This chain connects TRBV7-3 to TRBJ1-5; the D is unclear. This CDR3 has 13 residues. CDR1 and CDR2 (germline): SGHTA, FQGTGA. V lost 0 bases to trimming and J lost 7 bases, with 7 bases between them. The CDR3 region has the DNA TGTGCCAGCAGCTTAACGGGCAGCCAGCCCCAGCATTTT. It encodes CASSLTGSQPQHF.

V and J are TRBV27 and TRBJ2-3, with D unclear. CDR1 and CDR2 (germline): MNHEY, SMNVEV (reference sequence). Trimming left V 6 bases short and J 2 bases short, with 9 bases between. The CDR3 is 13 amino acids. In DNA, the CDR3 is TGTGCCAGCAGACTTGGTTACACAGATACGCAGTATTTT. Translation: CASRLGYTDTQYF.

The J gene is TRBJ2-1, the V gene TRBV29-1, with D perhaps TRBD1 (5 bases). This CDR3 is built from 17 residues. Trimming pared 1 base from V and 0 bases from J, leaving 16 bases between. Germline CDR1 and CDR2: SQVTM and ANQGSEA. This chain's CDR3 is CSVEGGLKGSSYNEQFF. Written as DNA, the CDR3 is TGCAGCGTTGAAGGAGGATTGAAGGGGTCCTCCTACAATGAGCAGTTCTTC.

The chain carries TRBV19 and TRBJ2-2, with a possible D match to TRBD1 (6 bases). Germline CDR1 and CDR2: LNHDA and SQIVND (reference sequence). V was cut by 6 bases and J by 4 bases, with 12 bases left in between. CDR3 length equals 14 residues. The CDR3 bases are TGTGCCAGTAGCAGGGGATCGGTCACCGGGGAGCTGTTTTTT. Amino acids: CASSRGSVTGELFF.

The V gene is TRBV19, the J gene TRBJ2-5; possible D gene TRBD1, 6 bases. Trimming removed 4 bases from V and 1 base from J, with 10 bases in between. This CDR3 contains 14 residues. CDR1 is LNHDA and CDR2 is SQIVND in the germline V gene (reference sequence). As DNA, the CDR3 is TGTGCCAGTAGTAGGACAGACATCCAAGAGACCCAGTACTTC. This encodes CASSRTDIQETQYF.